This TCR beta chain derives from a study of cytomegalovirus exposure and HLA in healthy donors. Primers for the PCR totalled 60 Vbeta and 13 Jbeta. Clones were read by immunoSEQ multiplex PCR, and TCRdb kept only the in-frame ones, dropping some. The sample is made up of tens of thousands of clones, and the top ten hold approximately 5.3% of it. The CDR3 runs 15 residues. V was shortened by 7 bases and J by 2 bases, with 16 bases between the two germline ends. CDR1 is MNHNY and CDR2 is SVGAGI in the germline V gene (reference sequence). Notes on this clone: Antigen: not known.

Study-level results: The authors confirmed in vitro that three CMV-associated chains were specific for CMV antigens.

This rearrangement joins TRBV6-6 to TRBJ2-3, with D perhaps TRBD1 (6 bases). The sample was PBMCs. This sequence was found in a man younger than 40 in good health and CMV-seropositive. The CDR3 here is CASKRVGGTTDTQYF. Written as DNA, the CDR3 is TGTGCCAGCAAGAGGGTAGGGGGAACCACAGATACGCAGTATTTT.